The 20 T cell receptor beta chains given below trace back to one sample, sequenced in a study of OX40 agonist ivuxolimab in advanced cancers. Data came from immunoSEQ multiplex PCR; TCRdb stores just in-frame clones and leaves some out. This table has around 66,000 clones, 82% appearing once. Sequencing was performed on CD4+ or CD8+ T cells sorted from blood, taken in a trial of the OX40 agonist ivuxolimab. Receptors originate from an adult with an advanced solid tumor such as melanoma, head and neck, liver or kidney cancer.

The rearrangement links TRBV6-1 to TRBJ2-5, with D perhaps given as TRBD1 or TRBD2 (5 bases each). V was trimmed by 0 bases and J by 3 bases, leaving 5 bases between them. Germline V gene data show CDR1 as MNHNS and CDR2 as SASEGT. The CDR3 has 13 amino acids. The DNA for the CDR3 is TGTGCCAGCAGTGAAGCGGGGGAAGAGACCCAGTACTTC. Protein product: CASSEAGEETQYF.

This clone was detected once. This chain uses TRBV5-1 with TRBJ1-1; D is unclear. Trimming took 0 bases from V and 1 from J, leaving 7 bases between them. The CDR3 covers 14 residues. CDR1 SGHRS and CDR2 YFSETQ come from the germline V gene. Written as DNA, the CDR3 is TGCGCCAGCAGCTTGGCTGGGAGGAACACTGAAGCTTTCTTT. It codes for CASSLAGRNTEAFF.

The chain links TRBV7-9 to TRBJ1-1; unclear D gene. The germline V gene encodes CDR1 SEHNR and CDR2 FQNEAQ (reference sequence). CDR3 length equals 12 residues. V gave up 5 bases and J gave up 8 bases, with 12 bases separating them. CDR3 protein: CASSASWGEAFF. CDR3 nucleotide sequence: TGTGCCAGCAGCGCTAGTTGGGGAGAAGCTTTCTTT.

This chain joins TRBV10-3 and TRBJ2-3; D might be TRBD2 (6 bases). The CDR3 is made up of 12 amino acids. V shed 6 bases and J shed 5 bases, with 9 bases lying between them. CDR1 is ENHRY, CDR2 SYGVKD, per germline. DNA of the CDR3: TGTGCCATCAGCGGCGGGGTAGATACGCAGTATTTT. It yields the protein CAISGGVDTQYF.

The chain couples TRBV5-6 to TRBJ2-3; TRBD2 aligns across 8 bases. This CDR3 has 18 amino acids. The V segment lost 1 base and the J segment 0 bases; nucleotides outside the gene matches: 10. Looked up from germline, CDR1 is SGHDT and CDR2 is YYEEEE. The CDR3 region is CASSLKLPTSVSTDTQYF. The DNA of the CDR3 is TGTGCCAGCAGCTTGAAGTTACCGACTAGCGTTAGCACAGATACGCAGTATTTT.

This clone has a single count. The chain couples TRBV6-4 to TRBJ1-2; 9 positions agree with TRBD1. The CDR3 length is 17 residues. Germline V lookup: CDR1 MRHNA, CDR2 SNTAGT. Trimming at V came to 2 bases and at J to 1 base, leaving 8 bases not matched to a gene. This chain's CDR3 is CASSDPPGQGHNYGYTF. CDR3 coding DNA: TGTGCCAGCAGTGACCCCCCGGGACAGGGCCATAACTATGGCTACACCTTC.

This clone has just one count. The gene calls are TRBV7-3 and TRBJ2-1, with 9 bases matching TRBD2. The trim removed 5 bases at V and 8 bases at J, leaving 10 bases unmatched. This CDR3 comprises 15 residues. Germline loops: CDR1 SGHTA, CDR2 FQGTGA. CDR3 coding DNA: TGTGCCAGCAGCCCTGTCGGACTAGCGAGTGATGAGCAGTTCTTC. This codes for CASSPVGLASDEQFF.

CDR3: CASSSGQSSYEQYF. The CDR3 DNA reads TGTGCCAGCAGTTCCGGACAGAGCTCCTACGAGCAGTACTTC. The chain employs TRBV6-6 and TRBJ2-7; D might be TRBD1 (6 bases). The V end lost 4 bases, the J end lost 0 bases, and 10 bases lay between the germline ends. This CDR3 has 14 residues. Germline V gene data show CDR1 as MNHNY and CDR2 as SVGAGI (reference sequence).

The genes are TRBV7-2 and TRBJ2-3, with TRBD1 matching over 10 bases. The CDR3 length is 15 residues. The ends lost 4 bases at V and 5 bases at J; junction bases unmatched: 6. Germline V gene lookup returns CDR1 SGHTA and CDR2 FQGNSA. The CDR3 DNA reads as TGTGCCAGCAGCTCGCCGGGACAGGGGATAGATACGCAGTATTTT. It translates to CASSSPGQGIDTQYF.

The CDR3 region has the DNA TGTGCCAGCAGTCAACAGGCCTATGGCTACACCTTC. As protein: CASSQQAYGYTF. This sequence joins TRBV28 and TRBJ1-2; weak D call: TRBD1 (5 bases). The V end lost 5 bases, the J end lost 4 bases, and 8 bases lay between the germline ends. Germline CDR1 reads MDHEN; CDR2 reads SYDVKM. CDR3 length: 12 residues.

This chain connects TRBV2 to TRBJ2-2; tentative D call: TRBD1 (5 bases). CDR3 length: 14 residues. From germline, CDR1 is SNHLY and CDR2 FYNNEI. Trimming stripped 3 bases from V and 3 bases from J, with 8 bases between. Here the CDR3 reads CASSDGAYTGELFF. The CDR3 DNA sequence: TGTGCCAGCAGTGATGGGGCCTACACCGGGGAGCTGTTTTTT.

The genes are TRBV19 and TRBJ2-1; no firm D call. The CDR3 is 11 residues long. Trimming cost V 6 bases and J 10 bases, with 10 bases left between them. Germline V CDR1 and CDR2: LNHDA, SQIVND (reference sequence). For the CDR3, the DNA is TGTGCCAGTAGCGTCTCGGTCGAGCAGTTCTTC. Translated, it gives CASSVSVEQFF.

The chain links TRBV2 to TRBJ1-1; the D is unclear. The CDR3 is 14 amino acids. V dropped 3 bases and J dropped 5 bases, with 13 bases sitting between them. Germline V gene lookup returns CDR1 SNHLY and CDR2 FYNNEI. The CDR3 nucleotides are TGTGCCAGCAGTGAGTGGGGTCTGGGGACTGAAGCTTTCTTT. Translation gives CASSEWGLGTEAFF.

The chain combines TRBV28 with TRBJ2-5, with D perhaps matching TRBD1 (6 bases). This CDR3 contains 13 residues. Germline V gene sequence: CDR1 MDHEN, CDR2 SYDVKM. Trimming left V 7 bases short and J 6 bases short, with 15 bases between. The CDR3 DNA reads TGTGCCAGCACCAACAGGGTGATGCAGACCCAGTACTTC. This sequence encodes CASTNRVMQTQYF.

The chain uses TRBV5-6 and TRBJ2-2; D may be TRBD2 (6 bases). V was trimmed by 5 bases and J by 5 bases, leaving 22 bases between them. The CDR3 loop spans 17 amino acids. Germline assignment: CDR1 SGHDT and CDR2 YYEEEE. DNA for the CDR3: TGTGCCAGCAGTCCCCATTCAGTACTAGCAGGGACCGGGGAGCTGTTTTTT. Amino acid sequence: CASSPHSVLAGTGELFF.

V gene TRBV9 combines with J gene TRBJ2-1, with a weak D call TRBD1 (6 bases). The CDR3 totals 14 residues. V lost 1 base and J 1 base, leaving 6 bases between the germline ends. CDR1 and CDR2 from the germline V gene are SGDLS and YYNGEE. The CDR3 loop is CASSVTGSYNEQFF. CDR3 bases: TGTGCCAGCAGCGTAACAGGGTCCTACAATGAGCAGTTCTTC.

V is TRBV10-2 and J is TRBJ2-3; D gene uncertain. V lost 4 bases and J 1 base, leaving 9 bases between the germline ends. CDR1 and CDR2 (germline): WSHSY, SAAADI. This CDR3 is 14 amino acids long. CDR3 loop: CASSGVTRTDTQYF. The CDR3 DNA reads TGCGCCAGCAGTGGAGTAACCCGCACAGATACGCAGTATTTT.

The chain employs TRBV21-1 and TRBJ1-5. TRBV21-1 is given as a pseudogene. The CDR3 has 16 residues. CDR3 DNA: TGTGCCAGCAGCAATAATCGGAAACGTTACAATCAGCCCCAGCATTTT. This codes for CASSNNRKRYNQPQHF.

This clone was seen a single time. The V gene is TRBV11-2, the J gene TRBJ2-1; D remains unclear. CDR3 length: 15 residues. V lost 2 bases to trimming and J lost 0 bases, with 8 bases between them. The germline CDR1 and CDR2 sequences are SGHAT and FQNNGV. The CDR3, as DNA: TGTGCCAGCAGCTTACGGTTAGGCTCCTACAATGAGCAGTTCTTC. Amino acids: CASSLRLGSYNEQFF. The variable domain in full, completed from reference TRBV11-2 and TRBJ2-1, reads EAGVAQSPRYKIIEKRQSVAFWCNPISGHATLYWYQQILGQGPKLLIQFQNNGVVDDSQLPKDRFSAERLKGVDSTLKIQPAKLEDSAVYLCASSLRLGSYNEQFFGPGTRLTVL.

V usage is TRBV6-1 and J usage is TRBJ2-5, with 9 nucleotides matching TRBD2. The V and J ends lost 5 bases and 1 base, in that order; junction bases with no gene match: 2. The CDR3 sequence is 14 residues long. Germline V CDR1 and CDR2: MNHNS, SASEGT. Here the CDR3 reads CASSPSGIQETQYF. The CDR3 DNA sequence: TGTGCCAGCAGTCCTAGCGGGATCCAAGAGACCCAGTACTTC.